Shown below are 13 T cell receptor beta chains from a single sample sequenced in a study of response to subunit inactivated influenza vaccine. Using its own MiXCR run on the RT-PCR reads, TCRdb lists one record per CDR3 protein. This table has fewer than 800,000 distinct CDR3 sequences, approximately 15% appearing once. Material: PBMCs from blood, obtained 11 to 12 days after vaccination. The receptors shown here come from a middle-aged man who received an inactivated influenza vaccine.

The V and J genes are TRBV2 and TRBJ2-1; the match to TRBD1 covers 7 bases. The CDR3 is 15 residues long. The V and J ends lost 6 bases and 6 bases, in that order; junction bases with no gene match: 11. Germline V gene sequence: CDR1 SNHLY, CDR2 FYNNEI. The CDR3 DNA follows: TGTGCCAGCAGACGGGCAGGGGGATCTTCCAATGAGCAGTTCTTC. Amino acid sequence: CASRRAGGSSNEQFF.

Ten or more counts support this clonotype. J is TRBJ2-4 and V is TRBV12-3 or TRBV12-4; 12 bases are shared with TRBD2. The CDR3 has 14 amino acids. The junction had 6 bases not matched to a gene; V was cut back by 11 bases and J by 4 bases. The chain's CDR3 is CASSGTSGKNIQYF. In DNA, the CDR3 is TGTGCCTCCTCCGGGACTAGCGGGAAAAACATTCAGTACTTC.

The CDR3 here is CASSLLPGQGGTEAFF. For the CDR3, the DNA is TGCGCCAGCAGCTTACTGCCGGGACAGGGAGGAACTGAAGCTTTCTTT. V is TRBV5-1 and J is TRBJ1-1; TRBD1 matches 9 bases. The CDR3 has 16 residues. Unmatched junction bases numbered 10, after V lost 2 bases and J lost 5 bases. Germline V gives CDR1 SGHRS, CDR2 YFSETQ. Using reference TRBV5-1 and TRBJ1-1 for the parts outside the CDR3, the full variable domain is KAGVTQTPRYLIKTRGQQVTLSCSPISGHRSVSWYQQTPGQGLQFLFEYFSETQRNKGNFPGRFSGRQFSNSRSEMNVSTLELGDSALYLCASSLLPGQGGTEAFFGQGTRLTVV.

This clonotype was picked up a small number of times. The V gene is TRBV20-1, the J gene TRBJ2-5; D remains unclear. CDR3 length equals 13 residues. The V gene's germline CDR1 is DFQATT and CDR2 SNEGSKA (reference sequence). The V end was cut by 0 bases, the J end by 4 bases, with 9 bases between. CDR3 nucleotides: TGCAGTGCTAGAGATCCCCCCGGAGAGACCCAGTACTTC. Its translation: CSARDPPGETQYF.

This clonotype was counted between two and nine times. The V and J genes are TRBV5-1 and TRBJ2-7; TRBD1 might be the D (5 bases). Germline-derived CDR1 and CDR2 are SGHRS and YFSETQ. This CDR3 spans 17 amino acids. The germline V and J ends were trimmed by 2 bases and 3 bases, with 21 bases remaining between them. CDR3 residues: CASSFTPQGKDSYEQYF. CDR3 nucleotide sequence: TGCGCCAGCAGCTTCACACCTCAGGGAAAAGATAGCTACGAGCAGTACTTC.

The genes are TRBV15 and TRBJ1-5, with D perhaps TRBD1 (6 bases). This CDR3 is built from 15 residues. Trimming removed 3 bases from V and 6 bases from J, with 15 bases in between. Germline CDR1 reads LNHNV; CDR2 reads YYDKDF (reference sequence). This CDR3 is CATSRAGERTQPQHF. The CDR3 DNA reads TGTGCCACCAGCAGGGCAGGGGAACGTACTCAGCCCCAGCATTTT. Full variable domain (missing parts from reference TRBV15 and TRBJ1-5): DAMVIQNPRYQVTQFGKPVTLSCSQTLNHNVMYWYQQKSSQAPKLLFHYYDKDFNNEADTPDNFQSRRPNTSFCFLDIRSPGLGDTAMYLCATSRAGERTQPQHFGDGTRLSIL.

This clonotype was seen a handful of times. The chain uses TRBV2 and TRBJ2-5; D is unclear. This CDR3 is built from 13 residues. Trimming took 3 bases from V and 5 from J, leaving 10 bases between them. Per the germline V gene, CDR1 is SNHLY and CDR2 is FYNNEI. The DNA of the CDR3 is TGTGCCAGCAGTGACCTCCAGGCGGAGACCCAGTACTTC. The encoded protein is CASSDLQAETQYF. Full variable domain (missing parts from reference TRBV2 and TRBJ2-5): EPEVTQTPSHQVTQMGQEVILRCVPISNHLYFYWYRQILGQKVEFLVSFYNNEISEKSEIFDDQFSVERPDGSNFTLKIRSTKLEDSAMYFCASSDLQAETQYFGPGTRLLVL.

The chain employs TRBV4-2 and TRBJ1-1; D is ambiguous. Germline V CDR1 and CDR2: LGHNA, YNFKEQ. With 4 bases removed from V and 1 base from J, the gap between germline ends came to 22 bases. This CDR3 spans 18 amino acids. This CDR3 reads CASSLRGALRGSNTEAFF. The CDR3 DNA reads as TGTGCCAGCAGCCTTCGGGGAGCCTTACGAGGTTCGAACACTGAAGCTTTCTTT.

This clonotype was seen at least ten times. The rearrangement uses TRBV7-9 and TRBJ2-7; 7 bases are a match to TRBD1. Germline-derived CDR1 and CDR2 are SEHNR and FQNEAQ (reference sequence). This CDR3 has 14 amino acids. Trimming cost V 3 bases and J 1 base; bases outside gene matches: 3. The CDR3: CASSFGDSSYEQYF. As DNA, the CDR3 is TGTGCCAGCAGCTTCGGGGACAGTTCCTACGAGCAGTACTTC. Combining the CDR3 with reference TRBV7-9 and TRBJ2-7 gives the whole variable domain DTGVSQNPRHKITKRGQNVTFRCDPISEHNRLYWYRQTLGQGPEFLTYFQNEAQLEKSRLLSDRFSAERPKGSFSTLEIQRTEQGDSAMYLCASSFGDSSYEQYFGPGTRLTVT.

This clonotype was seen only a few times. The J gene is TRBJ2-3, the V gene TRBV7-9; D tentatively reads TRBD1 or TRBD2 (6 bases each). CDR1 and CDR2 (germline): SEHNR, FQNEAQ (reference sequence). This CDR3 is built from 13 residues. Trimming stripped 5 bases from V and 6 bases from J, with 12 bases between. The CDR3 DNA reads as TGTGCCAGCAGCCAAGTGGGGGGCGATACGCAGTATTTT. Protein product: CASSQVGGDTQYF.

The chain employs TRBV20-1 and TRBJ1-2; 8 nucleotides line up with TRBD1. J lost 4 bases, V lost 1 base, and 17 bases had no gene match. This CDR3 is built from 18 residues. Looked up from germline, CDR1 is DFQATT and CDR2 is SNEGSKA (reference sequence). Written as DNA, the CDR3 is TGCAGTGCTAGAGTATCCGGGACAGGAAAATTGGGAAGCTATGGCTACACCTTC. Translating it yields CSARVSGTGKLGSYGYTF.

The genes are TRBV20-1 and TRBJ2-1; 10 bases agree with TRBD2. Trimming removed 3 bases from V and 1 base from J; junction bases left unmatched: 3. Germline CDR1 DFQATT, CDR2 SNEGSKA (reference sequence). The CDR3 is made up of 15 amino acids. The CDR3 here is CSASSAGGSYNEQFF. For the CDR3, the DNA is TGCAGTGCTAGCTCAGCGGGAGGGTCCTACAATGAGCAGTTCTTC.

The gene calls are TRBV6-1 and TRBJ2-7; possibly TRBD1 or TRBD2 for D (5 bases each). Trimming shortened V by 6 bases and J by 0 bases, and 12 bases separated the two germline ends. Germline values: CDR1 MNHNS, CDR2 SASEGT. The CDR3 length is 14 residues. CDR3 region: CASRRTGTSYEQYF. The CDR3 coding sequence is TGTGCCAGCAGACGGACGGGGACCTCCTACGAGCAGTACTTC.